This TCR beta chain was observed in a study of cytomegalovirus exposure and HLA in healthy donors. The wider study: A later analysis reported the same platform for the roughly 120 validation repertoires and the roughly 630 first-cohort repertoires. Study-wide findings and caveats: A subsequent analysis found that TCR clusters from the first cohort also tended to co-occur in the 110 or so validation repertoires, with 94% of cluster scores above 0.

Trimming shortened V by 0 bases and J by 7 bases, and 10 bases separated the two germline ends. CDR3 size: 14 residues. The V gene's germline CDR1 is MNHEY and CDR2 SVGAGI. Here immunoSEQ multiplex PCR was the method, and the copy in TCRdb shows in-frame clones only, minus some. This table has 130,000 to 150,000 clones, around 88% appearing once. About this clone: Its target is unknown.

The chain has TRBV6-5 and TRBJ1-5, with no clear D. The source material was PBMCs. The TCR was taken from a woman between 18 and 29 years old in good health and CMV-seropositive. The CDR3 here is CASSYSRLQQPQHF. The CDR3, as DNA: TGTGCCAGCAGTTACTCCAGACTCCAACAGCCCCAGCATTTT.